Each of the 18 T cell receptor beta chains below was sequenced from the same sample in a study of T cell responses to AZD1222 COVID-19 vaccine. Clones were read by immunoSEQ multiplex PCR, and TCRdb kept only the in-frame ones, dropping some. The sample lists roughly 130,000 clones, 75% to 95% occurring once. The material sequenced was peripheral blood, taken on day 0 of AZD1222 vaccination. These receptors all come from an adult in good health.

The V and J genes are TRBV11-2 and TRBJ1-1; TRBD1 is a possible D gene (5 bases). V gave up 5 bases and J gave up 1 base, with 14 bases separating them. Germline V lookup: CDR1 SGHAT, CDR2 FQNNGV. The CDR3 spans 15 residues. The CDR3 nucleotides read TGTGCCAGCAGCCCAGGCAGGGTGACGAACACTGAAGCTTTCTTT. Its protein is CASSPGRVTNTEAFF.

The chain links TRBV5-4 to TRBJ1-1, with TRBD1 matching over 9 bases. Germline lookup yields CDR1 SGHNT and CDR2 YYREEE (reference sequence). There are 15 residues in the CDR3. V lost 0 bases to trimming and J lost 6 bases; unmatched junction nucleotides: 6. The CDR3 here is CASSLGATGGSEAFF. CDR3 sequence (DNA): TGTGCCAGCAGCTTGGGCGCCACAGGGGGCTCTGAAGCTTTCTTT.

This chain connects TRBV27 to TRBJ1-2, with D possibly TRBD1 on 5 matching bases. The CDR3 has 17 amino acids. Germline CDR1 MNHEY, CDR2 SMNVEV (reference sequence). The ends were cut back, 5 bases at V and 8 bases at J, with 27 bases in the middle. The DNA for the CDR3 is TGTGCCAGCAGTCCGGGGGGGATGGGAGGGAGTCGGAGCGGCTACACCTTC. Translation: CASSPGGMGGSRSGYTF.

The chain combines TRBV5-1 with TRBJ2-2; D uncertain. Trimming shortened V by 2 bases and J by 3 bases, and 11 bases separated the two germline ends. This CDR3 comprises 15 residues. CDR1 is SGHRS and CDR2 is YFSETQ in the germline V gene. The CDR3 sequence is CASSFRSGDTGELFF. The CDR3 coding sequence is TGCGCCAGCAGCTTCCGTTCTGGGGACACCGGGGAGCTGTTTTTT.

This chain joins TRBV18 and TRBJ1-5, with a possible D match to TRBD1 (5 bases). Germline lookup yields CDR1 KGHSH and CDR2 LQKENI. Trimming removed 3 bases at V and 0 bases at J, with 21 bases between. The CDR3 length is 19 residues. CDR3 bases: TGTGCCAGCTCACCCCATCGACAGCTAGGTGGGAATAGCAATCAGCCCCAGCATTTT. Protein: CASSPHRQLGGNSNQPQHF.

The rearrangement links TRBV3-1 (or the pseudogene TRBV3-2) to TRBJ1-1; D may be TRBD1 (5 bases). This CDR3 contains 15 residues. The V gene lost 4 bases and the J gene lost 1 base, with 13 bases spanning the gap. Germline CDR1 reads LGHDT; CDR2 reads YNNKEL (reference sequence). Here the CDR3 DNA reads TGTGCCAGCAGCCTATACTCGGGGGGGAACACTGAAGCTTTCTTT. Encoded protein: CASSLYSGGNTEAFF.

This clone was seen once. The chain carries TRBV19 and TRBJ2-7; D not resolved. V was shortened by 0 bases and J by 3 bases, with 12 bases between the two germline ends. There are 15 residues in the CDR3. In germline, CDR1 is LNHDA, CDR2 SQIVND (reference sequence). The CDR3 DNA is TGTGCCAGTAGTATAGAATCGGGTCCGGGCTACGAGCAGTACTTC. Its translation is CASSIESGPGYEQYF.

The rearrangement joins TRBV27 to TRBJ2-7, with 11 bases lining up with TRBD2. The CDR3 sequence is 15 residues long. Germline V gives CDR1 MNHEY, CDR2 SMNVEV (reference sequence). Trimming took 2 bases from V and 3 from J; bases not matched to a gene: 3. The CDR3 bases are TGTGCCAGCAGTTTAACTAGCGGGAGCTTCTACGAGCAGTACTTC. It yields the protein CASSLTSGSFYEQYF.

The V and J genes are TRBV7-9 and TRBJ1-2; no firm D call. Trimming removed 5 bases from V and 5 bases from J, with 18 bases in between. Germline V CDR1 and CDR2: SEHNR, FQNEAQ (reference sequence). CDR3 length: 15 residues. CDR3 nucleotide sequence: TGTGCCAGCAGCCCGCCGGGCACCGTCGTGTATGGCTACACCTTC. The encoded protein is CASSPPGTVVYGYTF.

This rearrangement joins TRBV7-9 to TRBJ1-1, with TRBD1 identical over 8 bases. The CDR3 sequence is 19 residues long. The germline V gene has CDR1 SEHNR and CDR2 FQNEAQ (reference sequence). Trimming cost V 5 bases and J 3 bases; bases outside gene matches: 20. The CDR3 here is CASSADGTGSLRRDTEAFF. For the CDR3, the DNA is TGTGCCAGCAGCGCTGACGGGACAGGAAGCCTTCGGAGGGACACTGAAGCTTTCTTT.

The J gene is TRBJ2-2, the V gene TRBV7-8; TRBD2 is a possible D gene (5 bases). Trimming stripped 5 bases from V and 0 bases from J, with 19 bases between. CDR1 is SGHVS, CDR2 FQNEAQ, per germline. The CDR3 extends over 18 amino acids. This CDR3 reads CASSPARVGGTNTGELFF. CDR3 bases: TGTGCCAGCAGCCCCGCGCGGGTGGGTGGGACGAACACCGGGGAGCTGTTTTTT.

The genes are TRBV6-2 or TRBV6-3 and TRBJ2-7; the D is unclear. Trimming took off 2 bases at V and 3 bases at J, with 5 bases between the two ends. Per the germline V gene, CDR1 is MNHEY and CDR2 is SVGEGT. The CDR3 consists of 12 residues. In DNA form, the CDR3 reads TGTGCCAGCAGTTACGTTCTCTACGAGCAGTACTTC. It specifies CASSYVLYEQYF.

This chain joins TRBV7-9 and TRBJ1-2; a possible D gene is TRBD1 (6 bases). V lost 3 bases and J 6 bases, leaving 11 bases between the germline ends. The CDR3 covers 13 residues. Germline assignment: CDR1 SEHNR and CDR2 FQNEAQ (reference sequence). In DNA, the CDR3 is TGTGCCAGCAGCTTCAGGGGCGGGGATGGCTACACCTTC. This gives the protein CASSFRGGDGYTF.

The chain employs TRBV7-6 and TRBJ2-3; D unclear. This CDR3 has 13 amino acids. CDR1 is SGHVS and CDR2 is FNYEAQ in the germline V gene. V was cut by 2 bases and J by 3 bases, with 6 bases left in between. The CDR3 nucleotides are TGTGCCAGCAGCTTACTAAGTACAGATACGCAGTATTTT. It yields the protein CASSLLSTDTQYF.

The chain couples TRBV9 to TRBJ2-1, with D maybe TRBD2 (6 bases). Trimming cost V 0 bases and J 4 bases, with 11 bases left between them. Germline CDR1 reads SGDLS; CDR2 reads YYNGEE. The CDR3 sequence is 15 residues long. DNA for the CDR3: TGTGCCAGCAGCGTAGATAGCGGAGCTTACAATGAGCAGTTCTTC. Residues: CASSVDSGAYNEQFF.

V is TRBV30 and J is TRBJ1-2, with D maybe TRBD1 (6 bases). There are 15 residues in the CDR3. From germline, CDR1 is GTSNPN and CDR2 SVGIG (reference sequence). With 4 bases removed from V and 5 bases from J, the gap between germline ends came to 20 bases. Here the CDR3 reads CAWILDRLGPYGYTF. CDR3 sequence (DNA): TGTGCCTGGATTTTGGACAGACTAGGGCCATATGGCTACACCTTC.

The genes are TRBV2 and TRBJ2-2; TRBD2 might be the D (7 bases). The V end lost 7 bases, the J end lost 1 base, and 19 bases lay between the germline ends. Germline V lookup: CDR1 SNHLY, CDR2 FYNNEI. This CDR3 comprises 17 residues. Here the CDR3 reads CASTKEGGRMNTGELFF. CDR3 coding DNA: TGTGCCAGCACCAAGGAGGGGGGGCGCATGAACACCGGGGAGCTGTTTTTT.

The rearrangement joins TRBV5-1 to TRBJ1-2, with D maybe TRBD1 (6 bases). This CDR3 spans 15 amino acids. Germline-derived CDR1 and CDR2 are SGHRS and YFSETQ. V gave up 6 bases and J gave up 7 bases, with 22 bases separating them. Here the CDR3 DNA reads TGCGCCAGCACCAGTAGCCCCGGGAGGGGGGCTGGCTACACCTTC. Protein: CASTSSPGRGAGYTF.